These 14 T cell receptor beta chains originate from one sample sequenced in a study of T cell responses to AZD1222 COVID-19 vaccine. The data were produced by immunoSEQ multiplex PCR, yet TCRdb's version contains in-frame clones alone and is incomplete. This table has 72,000 or so clones, 85% appearing once. The source was peripheral blood, collected on day 0 of AZD1222 vaccination. The source of these receptors is an adult in good health.

The chain employs TRBV30 and TRBJ2-7; 11 bases are a match to TRBD2. CDR1 is GTSNPN, CDR2 SVGIG, per germline (reference sequence). The CDR3 has 16 amino acids. V was clipped by 0 bases and J by 6 bases; unmatched bases: 10. This chain's CDR3 is CAWSVHELAGVPEQYF. CDR3 coding DNA: TGTGCCTGGAGTGTACATGAACTAGCGGGAGTTCCCGAGCAGTACTTC.

CDR3 protein: CASSFSLYEQYF. CDR3 DNA: TGTGCCAGCAGCTTCTCCCTCTACGAGCAGTACTTC. The rearrangement links TRBV5-5 to TRBJ2-7; D unresolved. Between the trimmed V and J ends, which lost 2 bases and 3 bases, there was a span of 6 bases. The germline gives CDR1 SGHKS, CDR2 YYEKEE (reference sequence). This CDR3 region has 12 residues.

Many counts were recorded for this clone. The chain is built from TRBV5-1 and TRBJ1-1; unclear D gene. The germline gives CDR1 SGHRS, CDR2 YFSETQ. The CDR3 sequence is 13 residues long. Trimming left V 3 bases short and J 5 bases short, with 11 bases between. The CDR3 protein is CASSSGIRTEAFF. The CDR3 DNA reads TGCGCCAGCAGCTCAGGCATCAGGACTGAAGCTTTCTTT.

This clone has a single count. The chain links TRBV5-1 to TRBJ2-2; possibly TRBD1 for D (5 bases). Trimming left V 4 bases short and J 5 bases short, with 9 bases between. Per the germline V gene, CDR1 is SGHRS and CDR2 is YFSETQ. This CDR3 has 13 residues. CDR3 sequence reads: CASSLQGTGELFF. For the CDR3, the DNA is TGCGCCAGCAGCCTTCAGGGAACCGGGGAGCTGTTTTTT.

CDR3 bases: TGTGCCAGCAGCCCTGGGACAGCACTAAACACCGGGGAGCTGTTTTTT. Protein sequence: CASSPGTALNTGELFF. The rearrangement links TRBV5-4 to TRBJ2-2; TRBD1 aligns across 7 bases. The CDR3 consists of 16 residues. Germline V gene data show CDR1 as SGHNT and CDR2 as YYREEE (reference sequence). The V segment lost 4 bases and the J segment 2 bases; nucleotides outside the gene matches: 8.

The chain couples TRBV6-5 to TRBJ2-7; D uncertain. CDR3 size: 12 residues. V was trimmed by 0 bases and J by 5 bases, leaving 5 bases between them. Germline V CDR1 and CDR2: MNHEY, SVGAGI. CDR3 sequence (DNA): TGTGCCAGCAGTTACTCACAGCACGAGCAGTACTTC. Encoded protein: CASSYSQHEQYF.

The V gene is TRBV5-1, the J gene TRBJ2-2, with TRBD2 matching over 14 bases. CDR1 is SGHRS, CDR2 YFSETQ, per germline. The J segment lost 9 bases and the V segment lost 4 bases, leaving 5 bases of the junction unmatched. CDR3 length: 15 amino acids. The CDR3 is CASSGGLAGVRELFF. DNA for the CDR3: TGCGCCAGCAGCGGGGGACTAGCGGGAGTCCGGGAGCTGTTTTTT.

The rearrangement uses TRBV6-5 and TRBJ1-6, with TRBD1 identical over 8 bases. From germline, CDR1 is MNHEY and CDR2 SVGAGI. V dropped 3 bases and J dropped 9; count of bases not matched to a gene: 1. The CDR3 sequence is 13 residues long. In DNA, the CDR3 is TGTGCCAGCAGTTATACAGGGGGTTCACCCCTCCACTTT. Its protein product is CASSYTGGSPLHF.

V usage is TRBV12-5 and J usage is TRBJ2-7; a weak D match, TRBD1 (5 bases). The CDR3 runs to 15 residues. CDR1 is LGHNT and CDR2 is FRNRAP in the germline V gene. V lost 6 bases to trimming and J lost 6 bases, with 21 bases between them. The CDR3 spells CASGLLLGHIGEQYF. CDR3 DNA sequence: TGTGCTAGTGGCCTACTTTTAGGACATATCGGCGAGCAGTACTTC.

This clone showed up just a few times. This chain joins TRBV10-1 and TRBJ1-6; no definite D call. Germline V gene data show CDR1 as WNHNN and CDR2 as SYGVQD (reference sequence). The CDR3 totals 13 residues. Trimming took 4 bases from V and 7 from J, leaving 8 bases between them. CDR3 DNA: TGCGCCAGCAGTGTGACTGGGAATTCACCCCTCCACTTT. Translating gives CASSVTGNSPLHF.

The chain employs TRBV5-1 and TRBJ1-2; D is undetermined. V was clipped by 6 bases and J by 1 base, with 16 bases between them. Germline CDR1 and CDR2: SGHRS and YFSETQ. There are 15 residues in the CDR3. DNA for the CDR3: TGCGCCAGCACGTTTGGCTCCGGTGATAACTATGGCTACACCTTC. Its translation is CASTFGSGDNYGYTF.

This clone was found once. The chain joins TRBV3-1 (or the pseudogene TRBV3-2) to TRBJ2-5; TRBD2 matches 10 bases. V gave up 2 bases and J gave up 5 bases; unmatched junction bases: 8. The CDR3 sequence is 16 residues long. Germline CDR1 LGHDT, CDR2 YNNKEL (reference sequence). DNA for the CDR3: TGTGCCAGCAGCCAAAGGCTAGCGGGGGCAGGGGAGACCCAGTACTTC. Translating it yields CASSQRLAGAGETQYF.

This clone was counted only a few times. CDR3: CASGRGGQGAVGYTF. CDR3 in DNA: TGTGCCAGCGGACGAGGGGGACAGGGGGCCGTGGGCTACACCTTC. V usage is TRBV11-2 and J usage is TRBJ1-2; 12 bases line up with TRBD1. The CDR3 totals 15 residues. V was clipped by 8 bases and J by 8 bases; unmatched bases: 12. Germline lookup yields CDR1 SGHAT and CDR2 FQNNGV.

V and J are TRBV3-1 (or the pseudogene TRBV3-2) and TRBJ1-2; a weak D match, TRBD1 (5 bases). CDR1 LGHDT and CDR2 YNNKEL come from the germline V gene (reference sequence). V shed 0 bases and J shed 4 bases, with 18 bases lying between them. CDR3 length equals 17 residues. The CDR3 loop reads CASSQETPRRGFYGYTF. In nucleotides, the CDR3 is TGTGCCAGCAGCCAAGAAACCCCTCGGAGGGGCTTCTATGGCTACACCTTC.